Below are 15 T cell receptor beta chains sequenced from a single sample in a study of T cells in Graves' hyperthyroidism and ophthalmopathy. TCR beta CDR3 regions were amplified from RNA transcripts. First-round RT-PCR with HTBI primers amplified the TCR CDR3 region. A single record per CDR3 protein comes from TCRdb applying MiXCR to the multiplex PCR reads. The table lists about 700,000 distinct CDR3 sequences, about 45% of them singletons. The sample was peripheral blood or thyroid tissue (not recorded which). These receptors came from an adult man with Graves' disease, either hyperthyroidism or ophthalmopathy (not recorded which).

The table lists this clonotype with a count of one. The rearrangement joins TRBV10-1 to TRBJ1-2; TRBD1 matches 8 bases. CDR3 length: 14 residues. The V gene's germline CDR1 is WNHNN and CDR2 SYGVQD (reference sequence). The V and J ends lost 2 bases and 7 bases, in that order; junction bases with no gene match: 6. The chain's CDR3 is CASSEDRGERGYTF. The CDR3 bases are TGCGCCAGCAGTGAGGACAGGGGAGAACGTGGCTACACCTTC.

As DNA, the CDR3 is TGTGCCAGCAGCTCTAGTGGGACAGGGGGCGGGGAGCTGTTTTTT. It specifies CASSSSGTGGGELFF. The chain has TRBV7-8 and TRBJ2-2; 11 bases fit TRBD1. The germline CDR1 and CDR2 sequences are SGHVS and FQNEAQ. Germline trimming cut 4 bases from V and 7 bases from J; bases unmatched to any gene: 5. This CDR3 has 15 amino acids. Looking up the rest from reference TRBV7-8 and TRBJ2-2 gives the full variable domain: GAGVSQSPRYKVAKRGQDVALRCDPISGHVSLFWYQQALGQGPEFLTYFQNEAQLDKSGLPSDRFFAERPEGSVSTLKIQRTQQEDSAVYLCASSSSGTGGGELFFGEGSRLTVL.

J is TRBJ1-2 and V is TRBV24-1, with 8 bases lining up with TRBD1. Per germline, CDR1 KGHDR and CDR2 SFDVKD. This CDR3 contains 16 residues. The V gene end was trimmed by 4 bases and the J gene end by 0 bases; junction bases not matched to a gene: 6. The CDR3 bases are TGTGCCACCAGTGACACCGGGACAGGCACTAACTATGGCTACACCTTC. Its protein product is CATSDTGTGTNYGYTF.

The chain has TRBV7-9 and TRBJ1-1; D may be TRBD1 (5 bases). This CDR3 spans 15 amino acids. With 3 bases removed from V and 0 bases from J, the gap between germline ends came to 11 bases. Germline V gives CDR1 SEHNR, CDR2 FQNEAQ (reference sequence). CDR3 nucleotides: TGTGCCAGCAGCTTTGGGGACCTCTTGAACACTGAAGCTTTCTTT. The encoded protein is CASSFGDLLNTEAFF.

This clonotype appeared many times. This chain links TRBV7-6 with TRBJ1-5; no clear D. The V and J ends lost 1 base and 7 bases respectively, with 8 bases between them. This CDR3 has 13 residues. Germline lookup yields CDR1 SGHVS and CDR2 FNYEAQ. CDR3 sequence: CASSLGTDQPQHF. The DNA for the CDR3 is TGTGCCAGCAGCTTAGGTACAGACCAGCCCCAGCATTTT.

The rearrangement uses TRBV12-3 or TRBV12-4 and TRBJ2-2; D possibly matches TRBD1 or TRBD2 (5 bases each). Trimming took 3 bases from V and 0 from J, leaving 11 bases between them. The CDR3 loop spans 16 amino acids. In nucleotides, the CDR3 is TGTGCCAGCAGTTTTTGGGACGGAGCGAACACCGGGGAGCTGTTTTTT. Protein product: CASSFWDGANTGELFF.

V usage is TRBV2 and J usage is TRBJ2-5, with a possible D match to TRBD1 (6 bases). The V end was cut by 5 bases, the J end by 5 bases, with 21 bases between. The CDR3 is made up of 16 amino acids. Germline V CDR1 and CDR2: SNHLY, FYNNEI. The CDR3 loop reads CASSSTTQGFLETQYF. DNA of the CDR3: TGTGCCAGCAGTTCCACCACACAGGGATTTTTGGAGACCCAGTACTTC.

This clonotype was counted ten times or more. This chain joins TRBV9 and TRBJ1-2, with a weak D call TRBD1 (6 bases). Looked up from germline, CDR1 is SGDLS and CDR2 is YYNGEE. CDR3 length: 15 residues. V lost 3 bases, J lost 8 bases, and 20 bases lay in between. CDR3 coding DNA: TGTGCCAGCAGCGCCACCTTACAGGGTACCTACGGCTACACCTTC. Protein: CASSATLQGTYGYTF.

This chain joins TRBV24-1 and TRBJ2-5; D gene unclear. The germline V and J ends were trimmed by 7 bases and 9 bases, with 11 bases remaining between them. In germline, CDR1 is KGHDR, CDR2 SFDVKD. This CDR3 contains 11 residues. In DNA form, the CDR3 reads TGTGCCACCAGATCGATTCAGCCCCAGTACTTC. Protein: CATRSIQPQYF.

This clonotype was recorded a few times. The V and J genes are TRBV6-1 and TRBJ1-5; 9 bases agree with TRBD1. The junction had 10 bases not matched to a gene; V was cut back by 6 bases and J by 7 bases. Germline CDR1 is MNHNS and CDR2 is SASEGT. The CDR3 length is 15 residues. CDR3 sequence: CASSNRDRVGQPQHF. The DNA for the CDR3 is TGTGCCAGCAGCAATAGGGACAGGGTCGGCCAGCCCCAGCATTTT.

To note about this clonotype: This may come from a read error, since a much larger clone is one base off. The rearrangement uses TRBV7-2 and TRBJ2-5; no clear D gene. Germline V gives CDR1 SGHTA, CDR2 FQGNSA. CDR3 length: 13 amino acids. The CDR3 reads CARSLGLEVTQYF. CDR3 nucleotide sequence: TGTGCCAGGAGCTTAGGCCTAGAGGTGACCCAGTACTTC.

V usage is TRBV29-1 and J usage is TRBJ1-2, with D possibly matching TRBD1 (5 bases). Germline lookup yields CDR1 SQVTM and CDR2 ANQGSEA. The CDR3 has 14 residues. Trimming cost V 4 bases and J 1 base, with 13 bases left between them. CDR3 protein: CSVAEGPLNYGYTF. In DNA form, the CDR3 reads TGCAGCGTTGCTGAGGGGCCCCTTAACTATGGCTACACCTTC.

This clonotype occurred once. The rearrangement links TRBV24-1 to TRBJ1-2, with 7 bases that match TRBD1. The V and J ends lost 6 bases and 8 bases, in that order; junction bases with no gene match: 14. This CDR3 region has 15 residues. The germline CDR1 and CDR2 sequences are KGHDR and SFDVKD. The CDR3 loop is CATSYSGRGLGGYTF. As DNA, the CDR3 is TGTGCCACCAGTTACTCGGGCAGGGGGTTGGGAGGCTACACCTTC.

There are many counts of this clonotype. The chain couples TRBV7-9 to TRBJ2-7, with D uncertain. Trimming removed 5 bases from V and 2 bases from J, with 16 bases in between. Germline V gives CDR1 SEHNR, CDR2 FQNEAQ (reference sequence). The CDR3 is 15 residues long. CDR3 in DNA: TGTGCCAGCAGCCCCCCTCTTGCAGAGGCCTACGAGCAGTACTTC. Its protein is CASSPPLAEAYEQYF.

The chain has TRBV2 and TRBJ1-4, with a weak D call TRBD1 (6 bases). Germline V gives CDR1 SNHLY, CDR2 FYNNEI. V gave up 6 bases and J gave up 3 bases, with 14 bases separating them. The CDR3 contains 15 residues. This CDR3 is CASRPNRAPNEKLFF. Written as DNA, the CDR3 is TGTGCCAGCAGGCCAAACAGGGCACCTAATGAAAAACTGTTTTTT. The full variable domain, rest sourced from reference TRBV2 and TRBJ1-4, is EPEVTQTPSHQVTQMGQEVILRCVPISNHLYFYWYRQILGQKVEFLVSFYNNEISEKSEIFDDQFSVERPDGSNFTLKIRSTKLEDSAMYFCASRPNRAPNEKLFFGSGTQLSVL.